The TCR beta chain described here comes from a study of shared clonotypes between healthy human individuals. Study-wide results and caveats: Sequencing depth was expected to affect clonotype sharing among donors.

Worth noting for this clone: Antigen specificity is unknown.

V shed 3 bases and J shed 4 bases, with 13 bases lying between them. Germline CDR1 reads MNHEY; CDR2 reads SMNVEV (reference sequence). The CDR3 length is 14 residues. Original analysis: Junction-only sequences without quality scores were provided by ImmunoSEQ, so filtering was different. Here immunoSEQ multiplex PCR was the method, and the copy in TCRdb shows in-frame clones only, minus some. D and trimming were read from the DNA, whereas the V and J calls and clone size are those reported in that table. Here the sample spans approximately 1,500,000 clones, around 98% being singletons. Sequenced: naive CD4+ T cells sorted from blood. The subset: CD45RA+ positively selected. The clonotype originates from a young man in good health. This chain connects TRBV27 to TRBJ2-7, with D possibly being TRBD2 (5 bases). In DNA, the CDR3 is TGTGCCAGCAGTTTCTCTGGCGGGTTATACGAGCAGTACTTC. Translated: CASSFSGGLYEQYF.